These 11 T cell receptor beta chains were sequenced from one sample in a study of CXCR3-negative and CXCR3-positive naive CD8 T cells. Regarding the study as a whole: Hydrophobicity was higher for TRB CDR3s found in CXCR3-positive naive cells than in CXCR3-negative naive cells.

These receptors' targets are unknown. UMI-labeled 5' RACE yielded the TRB cDNA libraries. TCRdb re-called the 5' RACE reads, yielding one record per CDR3 amino acid sequence without DNA. The table lists some 150,000 distinct CDR3 sequences, with over 0.25% in the top ten. The sequenced sample was naive CXCR3+ CD8+ T cells from blood. Documented subset: CD45RO-CCR7+CD27+CD95- naive CD8+ T cells expressing CXCR3 (TNR3+). The receptors shown here come from a human donor in good health. Some clones in this sample may be carry-over from other donors' samples.

The CDR3 sequence is CASSRYTEAFF. The chain employs TRBV12-3 or TRBV12-4 and TRBJ1-1. This CDR3 is 11 amino acids long.

The CDR3 protein is CASSLGLRGEAFF. The chain uses TRBV7-2 and TRBJ1-1. CDR3 length: 13 amino acids. Germline V CDR1 and CDR2: SGHTA, FQGNSA.

This chain links TRBV12-3 or TRBV12-4 with TRBJ2-7; TCRdb selects TRBD1, and the lack of DNA leaves this call unchecked. The CDR3 is 13 amino acids. CDR3 protein: CASSAHQGYEQYF.

This sequence joins TRBV10-1 and TRBJ2-3; TCRdb proposes TRBD2, but this gene call is untestable without DNA. The length of the CDR3 is 15 residues. The V gene's germline CDR1 is WNHNN and CDR2 SYGVQD (reference sequence). CDR3 loop: CDTNGLASRTDTQYF.

The V call is TRBV7-8, the J call TRBJ1-3. From germline, CDR1 is SGHVS and CDR2 FQNEAQ. CDR3 length: 14 amino acids. The CDR3 protein is CASSAYLSGNTIYF. Full variable domain (outside the CDR3, taken from reference TRBV7-8 and TRBJ1-3): GAGVSQSPRYKVAKRGQDVALRCDPISGHVSLFWYQQALGQGPEFLTYFQNEAQLDKSGLPSDRFFAERPEGSVSTLKIQRTQQEDSAVYLCASSAYLSGNTIYFGEGSWLTVV.

This chain uses TRBV5-6 with TRBJ2-2; TCRdb picks TRBD2, but there is no DNA to check that call. Germline-derived CDR1 and CDR2 are SGHDT and YYEEEE. This CDR3 has 17 residues. The CDR3 reads CASSLARLAANTGELFF.

The genes are TRBV7-9 and TRBJ1-1; no DNA is available, so the TRBD1 call from TCRdb remains unchecked. Germline V gives CDR1 SEHNR, CDR2 FQNEAQ (reference sequence). This CDR3 is built from 12 residues. The CDR3 region is CASSFEGTEAFF.

The CDR3 reads CASSHVIDREIRGYTF. This sequence joins TRBV13 and TRBJ1-2; the D gene TCRdb calls, TRBD1, cannot be checked with no DNA. This CDR3 contains 16 residues. Germline V gene lookup returns CDR1 PRHDT and CDR2 FYEKMQ (reference sequence). Based on the CDR3 plus reference TRBV13 and TRBJ1-2, the full variable domain is AAGVIQSPRHLIKEKRETATLKCYPIPRHDTVYWYQQGPGQDPQFLISFYEKMQSDKGSIPDRFSAQQFSDYHSELNMSSLELGDSALYFCASSHVIDREIRGYTFGSGTRLTVV.

This rearrangement joins TRBV7-7 to TRBJ2-1; the D gene TCRdb calls, TRBD2, cannot be checked with no DNA. CDR1 and CDR2 (germline): SSHAT, FNYEAQ (reference sequence). There are 17 residues in the CDR3. This CDR3 reads CASSLAPGLASNNEQFF.

This chain joins TRBV29-1 and TRBJ1-2; the D gene TCRdb calls, TRBD1, cannot be checked with no DNA. This CDR3 contains 14 residues. Germline assignment: CDR1 SQVTM and CDR2 ANQGSEA. CDR3 in amino acids: CSVSQGAGLYGYTF. The whole variable domain, remainder taken from reference TRBV29-1 and TRBJ1-2, is SAVISQKPSRDICQRGTSLTIQCQVDSQVTMMFWYRQQPGQSLTLIATANQGSEATYESGFVIDKFPISRPNLTFSTLTVSNMSPEDSSIYLCSVSQGAGLYGYTFGSGTRLTVV.

The genes are TRBV29-1 and TRBJ2-3. Per the germline V gene, CDR1 is SQVTM and CDR2 is ANQGSEA. The CDR3 length is 14 residues. CDR3: CSVVLWSKQDTQYF.